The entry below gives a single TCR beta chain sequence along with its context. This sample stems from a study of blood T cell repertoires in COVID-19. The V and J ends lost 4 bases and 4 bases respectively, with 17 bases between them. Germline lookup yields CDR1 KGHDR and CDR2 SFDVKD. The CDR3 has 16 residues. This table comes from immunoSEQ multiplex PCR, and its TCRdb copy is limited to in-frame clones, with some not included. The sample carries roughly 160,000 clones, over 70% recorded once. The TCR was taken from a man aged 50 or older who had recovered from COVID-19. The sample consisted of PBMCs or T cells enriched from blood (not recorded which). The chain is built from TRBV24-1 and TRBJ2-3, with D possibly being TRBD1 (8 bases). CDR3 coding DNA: TGTGCCACCAGTGACAGAGGACAGGGAGGGGCAGATACGCAGTATTTT. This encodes CATSDRGQGGADTQYF.